The rows below give T cell receptor beta chains drawn from one sample of a study of CD8 T cells in Susac syndrome. Each CDR3 protein is one row after TCRdb ran MiXCR on the immunoSEQ multiplex PCR reads. The sample lists 230,000 or so distinct CDR3 sequences; 95% were seen once. Sequenced material: CD4+ T cells from PBMCs. These receptors all stem from a human donor with multiple sclerosis. Each CDR3 is given with its conserved first and last residue. D genes are given only for firm matches. Some rows mark clone size as missing; the rest say once, few, many or name a class of expanded clone.

TRBJ2-4 TRBV28 TRBD2 - CASSPPGLAVAKNIQYF TGTGCCAGCAGCCCGCCCGGACTAGCGGTAGCCAAAAACATTCAGTACTTC
TRBJ2-7 TRBV28 - - CASSSASASSYEQYF TGTGCCAGCAGTTCCGCTAGCGCTAGCTCCTACGAGCAGTACTTC
TRBJ1-6 TRBV3-1 - once CASSQRLESLHF TGTGCCAGCAGCCAGCGACTGGAATCCCTCCACTTT
TRBJ2-1 TRBV6-1 TRBD2 once CASRAGLAGGPVYNEQFF TGTGCCAGCAGGGCTGGACTAGCGGGAGGGCCTGTCTACAATGAGCAGTTCTTC
TRBJ1-3 TRBV7-2 - - CASSLAGKTGNTIYF TGTGCCAGCAGCTTAGCGGGGAAGACAGGAAACACCATATATTTT
TRBJ2-5 TRBV7-9 - - CASSLSGGTVETQYF TGTGCCAGCAGCTTAAGTGGAGGGACAGTAGAGACCCAGTACTTC
TRBJ2-7 TRBV15 - - CATSRGIPSSGYEQYF TGTGCCACCAGCAGAGGGATACCTTCTTCGGGCTACGAGCAGTACTTC
TRBJ2-5 TRBV7-9 TRBD1 few CASSLGQGQETQYF TGTGCCAGCAGCCTAGGACAGGGGCAAGAGACCCAGTACTTC
TRBJ1-2 TRBV14 - - CASSQDWQGSGYTF TGTGCCAGCAGCCAAGATTGGCAGGGCAGTGGCTACACCTTC
TRBJ1-2 TRBV11-2 - - CASSKDSNYGYTF TGTGCCAGCAGCAAAGACAGTAACTATGGCTACACCTTC
TRBJ2-7 TRBV30 TRBD1 once CAWVQQGREQYF TGTGCCTGGGTCCAACAGGGGCGGGAGCAGTACTTC
TRBJ2-7 TRBV5-1 TRBD2 - CASSASGSPYEQYF TGCGCCAGCAGCGCTAGCGGGAGTCCCTACGAGCAGTACTTC
TRBJ2-1 TRBV5-1 TRBD1 - CASSLGPTGGGNEQFF TGCGCCAGCAGCTTAGGACCGACAGGGGGCGGCAATGAGCAGTTCTTC
TRBJ1-5 TRBV2 TRBD1 - CASRPGQGNNQPQHF TGTGCCAGCCGACCGGGACAGGGCAACAATCAGCCCCAGCATTTT
TRBJ2-4 TRBV3-1 TRBD2 - CASSQLAGKHVPKNIQYF TGTGCCAGCAGCCAACTAGCGGGGAAGCACGTGCCCAAAAACATTCAGTACTTC
TRBJ2-1 TRBV20-1 - - CSAISGEQFF TGCAGTGCTATTAGCGGCGAGCAGTTCTTC
TRBJ2-7 TRBV6-1 TRBD1 few CASRPGQGIYEQYF TGTGCCAGCAGACCGGGACAGGGCATCTACGAGCAGTACTTC
TRBJ2-3 TRBV2 TRBD2 - CAIDGGAGHTQYF TGTGCCATCGACGGGGGGGCCGGACATACGCAGTATTTT
TRBJ1-1 TRBV18 TRBD1 - CASSPGQAEYTEAFF TGTGCCAGCTCACCCGGACAGGCCGAATACACTGAAGCTTTCTTT
TRBJ2-2 TRBV28 - once CASSPLGRGNTGELFF TGTGCCAGCAGTCCCCTGGGACGGGGGAACACCGGGGAGCTGTTTTTT
TRBJ2-2 TRBV10-3 - - CAIRTENTGELFF TGTGCCATCAGGACAGAAAACACCGGGGAGCTGTTTTTT
TRBJ1-1 TRBV7-9 - - CASSLMDLTEAFF TGTGCCAGCAGCTTAATGGACTTAACTGAAGCTTTCTTT
TRBJ2-5 TRBV5-1 - - CASSFRAGRQETQYF TGCGCCAGCAGCTTCAGGGCCGGCCGGCAAGAGACCCAGTACTTC
TRBJ2-5 TRBV5-1 - - CASSFIAKYQETQYF TGCGCCAGCAGCTTCATAGCAAAGTACCAAGAGACCCAGTACTTC